Shown below are 6 T cell receptor beta chains from a single sample sequenced in a study of shared clonotypes between healthy human individuals. Sequenced by immunoSEQ multiplex PCR; TCRdb stores in-frame clones only, minus some. Of hundreds of thousands of clones listed, approximately 73% were seen once; the top ten hold 1.5% to 2%. Sequenced: memory CD4+ T cells sorted from blood. Subset reported: CD45RA-negative fraction. All receptors come from a woman under 40 in good health.

This clone was seen a few times. The rearrangement uses TRBV7-6 and TRBJ1-5; D is unclear. Trimming left V 2 bases short and J 2 bases short, with 4 bases between. The CDR3 covers 13 residues. Germline V gives CDR1 SGHVS, CDR2 FNYEAQ. The CDR3 spells CASSLQGNQPQHF. In DNA form, the CDR3 reads TGTGCCAGCAGCTTACAGGGCAATCAGCCCCAGCATTTT. Together with reference TRBV7-6 and TRBJ1-5, the CDR3 gives the full variable domain: GAGVSQSPRYKVTKRGQDVALRCDPISGHVSLYWYRQALGQGPEFLTYFNYEAQQDKSGLPNDRFSAERPEGSISTLTIQRTEQRDSAMYRCASSLQGNQPQHFGDGTRLSIL.

This clone was detected once. The V gene is TRBV4-1, the J gene TRBJ2-2, with 9 bases identical to TRBD2. Germline CDR1 MGHRA, CDR2 YSYEKL. This CDR3 has 15 amino acids. V lost 6 bases and J lost 4; bases outside the gene matches: 6. CDR3 nucleotide sequence: TGCGCCAGCAGTCTTAGCGGGAGCGGCACCGGGGAGCTGTTTTTT. It yields the protein CASSLSGSGTGELFF.

CDR3 sequence (DNA): TGTGCCAGCAGCTTACAGGGGGCGTTCAATGAGCAGTTCTTC. Encoded protein: CASSLQGAFNEQFF. J is TRBJ2-1 and V is TRBV7-9; the match to TRBD1 covers 8 bases. This CDR3 has 14 residues. Per germline, CDR1 SEHNR and CDR2 FQNEAQ (reference sequence). Losses at the gene ends were 2 bases for V and 6 bases for J; bases not matched to a gene: 3. Supplemented by reference TRBV7-9 and TRBJ2-1, the full variable domain reads DTGVSQNPRHKITKRGQNVTFRCDPISEHNRLYWYRQTLGQGPEFLTYFQNEAQLEKSRLLSDRFSAERPKGSFSTLEIQRTEQGDSAMYLCASSLQGAFNEQFFGPGTRLTVL.

This chain links TRBV28 with TRBJ2-1; 12 bases map to TRBD2. The CDR3 has 17 amino acids. The V segment lost 7 bases and the J segment 7 bases; nucleotides outside the gene matches: 14. CDR1 and CDR2 from the germline V gene are MDHEN and SYDVKM. DNA of the CDR3: TGTGCCAGCACCTTCGACGGTGGACTAGCGGGAATAAATGAGCAGTTCTTC. Translation: CASTFDGGLAGINEQFF. Based on the CDR3 plus reference TRBV28 and TRBJ2-1, the full variable domain is DVKVTQSSRYLVKRTGEKVFLECVQDMDHENMFWYRQDPGLGLRLIYFSYDVKMKEKGDIPEGYSVSREKKERFSLILESASTNQTSMYLCASTFDGGLAGINEQFFGPGTRLTVL.

Remarks on this clone: The conserved closing phenylalanine or tryptophan is absent in this CDR3, likely reflecting a read error. No DNA is shown, since the ends of the CDR3 on it are uncertain; the CDR3 is the one TCRdb lists. The rearrangement joins TRBV5-1 to TRBJ2-7; TRBD1, as called in the table, went unchecked against the DNA. Per germline, CDR1 SGHRS and CDR2 YFSETQ. Counting both end residues, the CDR3 totals 13 amino acids. The CDR3 loop is CASSNLGGQGLVI.

The chain combines TRBV14 with TRBJ2-7; D uncertain. Trimming removed 1 base from V and 3 bases from J, with 13 bases in between. CDR1 and CDR2 (germline): SGHDN, FVKESK. This CDR3 spans 15 amino acids. The CDR3 loop reads CASSQAGRPYYEQYF. The CDR3 DNA reads as TGTGCCAGCAGCCAAGCGGGCAGACCTTACTACGAGCAGTACTTC.